The clone carrying this TCR beta chain has only a few counts. No antigen is known for it. This record comes from a study of vaccination and CD4 T cells after COVID-19. Whole-study context: The authors gave control cultures a CEFX pool, an HIV-1 Nef pool, or no peptide. Study results and caveats: Vaccine-specific clones in convalescent patients were spike mono-reactive in 304 of 307 cases.

The V segment lost 5 bases and the J segment 6 bases; nucleotides outside the gene matches: 3. CDR1 is MNHNS, CDR2 SASEGT, per germline. This CDR3 has 13 amino acids. The study sequenced cultured CD4+ T cell DNA using the Oncomine TCR Beta short-read assay. TCRdb called the PCR reads again in MiXCR, with one record for every CDR3 protein. The sample carries about 10,000 distinct CDR3 sequences, roughly 25% recorded once. As to treatment: roughly nine-day PBMC culture with coronavirus spike peptide pools or control peptides (ViraFEST assay). In the ViraFEST assay, peptide-pool expansion preceded TCR sequencing of expanded clonotypes.

This chain uses TRBV6-1 with TRBJ1-4; 7 nucleotides line up with TRBD1. The material was CD4+ T cells from blood, cultured in vitro, obtained before SARS-CoV-2 vaccination. This clonotype originated in a human donor who received a COVID-19 vaccine. The CDR3 nucleotides read TGTGCCAGCAGTAGGCAGGGGGATGAAAAACTGTTTTTT. It codes for CASSRQGDEKLFF.